This TCR beta chain emerged from a study of cytomegalovirus exposure and HLA in healthy donors. Notes on the study in general: In a later analysis, 15,000 to 20,000 TCR beta sequences were associated with HLA alleles at 0.05 false discovery rate. It was taken for granted in presence/absence analyses that sequencing depth across donors was roughly uniform. Clonal expansion, a later analysis showed, was greater in HLA-associated TCR beta chains than in equally common others.

The germline V gene encodes CDR1 SEHNR and CDR2 FQNEAQ (reference sequence). This CDR3 comprises 17 residues. V was clipped by 5 bases and J by 11 bases; unmatched bases: 20. Notes on this clone: Its antigen is undetermined.

PCR employed 60 Vbeta and 13 Jbeta primers. Method: immunoSEQ multiplex PCR; TCRdb's copy keeps in-frame clones and lacks some. The sample lists about 170,000 clones, more than 60% occurring once. This receptor was identified in a female donor in good health and CMV-seronegative. Sequencing used PBMCs. The chain couples TRBV7-9 to TRBJ1-4; the match to TRBD1 covers 7 bases. CDR3 in amino acids: CASSPPPTGPVQWKLFF. The CDR3 DNA sequence: TGTGCCAGCAGCCCCCCCCCGACAGGGCCAGTTCAATGGAAACTGTTTTTT.